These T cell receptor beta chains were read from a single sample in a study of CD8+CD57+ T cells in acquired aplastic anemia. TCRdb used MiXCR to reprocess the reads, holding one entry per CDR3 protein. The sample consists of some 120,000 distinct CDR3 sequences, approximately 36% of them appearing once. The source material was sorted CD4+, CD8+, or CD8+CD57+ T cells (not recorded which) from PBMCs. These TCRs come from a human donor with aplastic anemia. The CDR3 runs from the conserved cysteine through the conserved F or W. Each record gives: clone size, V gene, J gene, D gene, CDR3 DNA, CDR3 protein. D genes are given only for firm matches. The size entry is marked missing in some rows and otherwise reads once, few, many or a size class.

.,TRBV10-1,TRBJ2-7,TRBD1,TGCGCCATCACGCGGACAGGGACCGGGGAGCTGTACTTC,CAITRTGTGELYF
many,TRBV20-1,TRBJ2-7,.,TGCAGTGCAGTAAGCGGCCTTTCGACCTACGAGCAGTACTTC,CSAVSGLSTYEQYF
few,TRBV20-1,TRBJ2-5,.,TGCAGTGCTAGAGAAGTATGGAGCTCTAAACAAGAGACCCAGTACTTC,CSAREVWSSKQETQYF
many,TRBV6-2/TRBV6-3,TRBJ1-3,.,TGTGCCAGCAGTTTGGACGGTTACTCTGGAAACACCATATATTTT,CASSLDGYSGNTIYF
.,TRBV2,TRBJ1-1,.,TGTGCCAGCAGCGAAGGGACAACTGAAGCTTTCTTT,CASSEGTTEAFF
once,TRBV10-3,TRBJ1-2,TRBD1,TGTGCCATCAGTGGAGAGGGGGCTCTGGAGGGCTACACCTTC,CAISGEGALEGYTF
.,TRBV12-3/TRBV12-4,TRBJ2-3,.,TGTGCCAGTATGGTGGGCTACACAGATACGCAGTATTTT,CASMVGYTDTQYF
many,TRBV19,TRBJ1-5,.,TGTGCCAGTAGTATAGGACACACCAGCAATCAGCCCCAGCATTTT,CASSIGHTSNQPQHF
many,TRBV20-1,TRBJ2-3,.,TGCAGTGCTAGAGGGTTGGAGACGGCAGATACGCAGTATTTT,CSARGLETADTQYF
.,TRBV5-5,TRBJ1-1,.,TGTGCCAGCAGCTTGGGCCTTTCGAACACTGAAGCTTTCTTT,CASSLGLSNTEAFF
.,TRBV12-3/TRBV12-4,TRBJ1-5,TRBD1,TGTGCCAGCAGTTTAATTGCACAGGGGGCCGGAGGGCCCCAGCATTTT,CASSLIAQGAGGPQHF
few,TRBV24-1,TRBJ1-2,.,TGTGCCACCAGTGAAGACAGCCGAACGAGTGGCTACACCTTC,CATSEDSRTSGYTF
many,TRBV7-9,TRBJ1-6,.,TGTGCCAGCAGTCCTCACCGGGACTTTTATAATTCACCCCTCCACTTT,CASSPHRDFYNSPLHF
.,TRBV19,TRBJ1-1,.,TGTGCCAGTAGTCCCAGTAGTTTAGGCACTGAAGCTTTCTTT,CASSPSSLGTEAFF
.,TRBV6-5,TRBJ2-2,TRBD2,TGTGCCAGCAGTTATGGCGGGGGTGGCGGGGAGCTGTTTTTT,CASSYGGGGGELFF
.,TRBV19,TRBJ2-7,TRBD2,TGTGCCAGCAGCGCCGGGGGGGGACCCCACTACGAGCAGTACTTC,CASSAGGGPHYEQYF
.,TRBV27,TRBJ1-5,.,TGTGCCAGCAACAGGGCCTATAGCAATCAGCCCCAGCATTTT,CASNRAYSNQPQHF
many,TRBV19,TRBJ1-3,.,TGTGCCAGTACCTCGGGCAGGGGCGGAAACACCATATATTTT,CASTSGRGGNTIYF
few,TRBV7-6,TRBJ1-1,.,TGTGCCAGCAGCCATGTGATAGGGAGTGCTGAAGCTTTCTTT,CASSHVIGSAEAFF